The present T cell receptor beta chain was sequenced within a study of cytomegalovirus exposure and HLA in healthy donors. On the study more broadly: Inside one of the first data releases sat around 77 million unique TCRs taken from HLA-typed donors.

The PCR ran on 60 Vbeta and 13 Jbeta primers. Per the original methods: Later, 65 million to 85 million unique TCR beta chains were counted in an analysis, and some 11 million of them were shared. Clones were sequenced by immunoSEQ multiplex PCR, and TCRdb holds only the in-frame ones, with some missing. D and trimming were read from the DNA, whereas the V and J calls and clone size are those reported in that table. The table records about 170,000 clones, approximately 79% of them present only once. General study results and limits: Later analysis indicated greater clonal expansion among HLA-associated TCR beta chains than among equally common other chains. Previous analysis showed most TCR beta V segments were productive about 87% or about 30% of the time.

Notes on this clone: What it binds is unknown.

V shed 11 bases and J shed 1 base, with 11 bases lying between them. Germline V lookup: CDR1 MGHRA, CDR2 YSYEKL. This CDR3 is 12 amino acids long. V and J are TRBV4-1 and TRBJ1-1; possible D gene TRBD1, 6 bases. Sequencing was performed on PBMCs. This sequence originates from a middle-aged man in good health and CMV-seropositive. The CDR3 protein is CASTGPNTEAFF. CDR3 DNA sequence: TGCGCCTCAACAGGGCCGAACACTGAAGCTTTCTTT.